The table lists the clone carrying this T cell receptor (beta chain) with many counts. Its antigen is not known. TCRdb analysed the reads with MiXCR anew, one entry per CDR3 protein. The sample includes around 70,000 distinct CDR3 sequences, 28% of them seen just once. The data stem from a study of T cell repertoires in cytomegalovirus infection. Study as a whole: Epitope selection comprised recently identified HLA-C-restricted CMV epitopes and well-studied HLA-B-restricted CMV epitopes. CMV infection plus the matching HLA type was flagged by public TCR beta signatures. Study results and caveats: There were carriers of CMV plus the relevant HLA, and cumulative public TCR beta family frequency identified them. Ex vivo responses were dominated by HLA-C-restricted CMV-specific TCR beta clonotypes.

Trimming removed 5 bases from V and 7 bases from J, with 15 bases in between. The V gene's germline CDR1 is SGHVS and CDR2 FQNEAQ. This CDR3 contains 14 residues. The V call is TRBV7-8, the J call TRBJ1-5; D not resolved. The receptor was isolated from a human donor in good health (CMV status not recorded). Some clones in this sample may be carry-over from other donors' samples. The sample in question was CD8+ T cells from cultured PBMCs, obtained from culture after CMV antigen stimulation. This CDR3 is CASSLNQDLQPQHF. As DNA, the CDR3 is TGTGCCAGCAGCCTAAACCAGGACCTACAGCCCCAGCATTTT.